The clone carrying this T cell receptor (beta chain) was observed a single time. A read error is likely here: a far larger clone is one base away. CDR3 length: 12 amino acids. Trimming removed 7 bases at V and 13 bases at J, with 19 bases between. Germline lookup yields CDR1 WSHSY and CDR2 SAAADI. Method: immunoSEQ multiplex PCR; TCRdb's copy keeps in-frame clones and lacks some. The data show over 400,000 clones, roughly 80% seen once. This sample is part of a study of shared clonotypes between healthy human individuals. This receptor was identified in a woman aged 40 to 55 in good health. Some clones in this sample may be carry-over from other donors' samples. Material for sequencing was PBMCs. The V call is TRBV10-2, the J call TRBJ2-5; either TRBD1 or TRBD2 may supply D (5 bases each). As DNA, the CDR3 is TGCGCCAGCACCGAGGGGTTGTACGAGCGGTACTTC. This codes for CASTEGLYERYF.